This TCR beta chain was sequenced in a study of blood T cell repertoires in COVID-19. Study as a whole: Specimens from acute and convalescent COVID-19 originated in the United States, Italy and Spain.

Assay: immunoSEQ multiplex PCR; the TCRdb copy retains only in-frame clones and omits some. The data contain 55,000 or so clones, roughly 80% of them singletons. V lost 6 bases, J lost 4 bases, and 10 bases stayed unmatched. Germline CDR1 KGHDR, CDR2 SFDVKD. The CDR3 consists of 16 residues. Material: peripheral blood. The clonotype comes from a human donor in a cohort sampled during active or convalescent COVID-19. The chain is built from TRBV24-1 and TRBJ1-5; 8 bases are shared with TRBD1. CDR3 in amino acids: CATSFPRTGRNQPQHF. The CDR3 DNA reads TGTGCCACCAGTTTCCCTCGGACAGGGAGGAATCAGCCCCAGCATTTT.